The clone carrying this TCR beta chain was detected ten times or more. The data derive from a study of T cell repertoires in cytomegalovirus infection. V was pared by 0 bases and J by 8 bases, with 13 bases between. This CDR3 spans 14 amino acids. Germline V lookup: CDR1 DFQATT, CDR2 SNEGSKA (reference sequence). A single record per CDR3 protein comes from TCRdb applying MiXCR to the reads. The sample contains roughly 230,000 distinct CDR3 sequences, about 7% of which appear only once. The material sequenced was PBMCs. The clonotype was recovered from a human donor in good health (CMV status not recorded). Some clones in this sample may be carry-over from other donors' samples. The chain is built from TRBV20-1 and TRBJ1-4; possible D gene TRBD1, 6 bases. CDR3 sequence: CSARDGGAREKLFF. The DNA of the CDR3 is TGCAGTGCTAGAGATGGGGGGGCACGGGAAAAACTGTTTTTT.